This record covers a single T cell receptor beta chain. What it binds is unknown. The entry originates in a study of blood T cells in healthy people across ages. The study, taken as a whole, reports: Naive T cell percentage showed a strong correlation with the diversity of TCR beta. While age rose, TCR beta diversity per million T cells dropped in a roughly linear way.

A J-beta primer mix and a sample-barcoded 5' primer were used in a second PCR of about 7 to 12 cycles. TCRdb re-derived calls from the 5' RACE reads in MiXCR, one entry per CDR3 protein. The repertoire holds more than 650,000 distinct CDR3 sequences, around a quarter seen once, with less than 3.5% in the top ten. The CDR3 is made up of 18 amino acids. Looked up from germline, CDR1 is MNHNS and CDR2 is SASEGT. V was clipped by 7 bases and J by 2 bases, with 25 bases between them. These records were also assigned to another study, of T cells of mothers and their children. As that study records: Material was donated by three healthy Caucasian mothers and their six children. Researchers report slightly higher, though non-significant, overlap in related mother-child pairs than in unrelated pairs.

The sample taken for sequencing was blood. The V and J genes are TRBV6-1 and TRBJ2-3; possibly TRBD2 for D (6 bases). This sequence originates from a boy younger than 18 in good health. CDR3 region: CASTLPSGGSGNTDTQYF. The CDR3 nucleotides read TGTGCCAGCACCCTACCCTCGGGTGGTAGCGGTAACACAGATACGCAGTATTTT.